Listed below are T cell receptor beta chains from one sample, sequenced in a study of identical twins. Using its own MiXCR run on the 5' RACE reads, TCRdb lists one record per CDR3 protein. Among under 300,000 distinct CDR3 sequences listed, approximately 7.1% were seen once. This sample was shared with a second study, whose subject was T cells expressing NK-cell markers.

Sequencing was performed on CD8+ T cells sorted from blood. These receptors all stem from a woman younger than 35 in good health. Each CDR3 is given with its conserved first and last residue. D genes are given only for firm matches. Size is stated for part of the rows, as once, few or many counts, or as a class when the clone is expanded.

>TRBD2|TRBJ2-1|TRBV6-2/TRBV6-3|many
TGTGCCAGCAGTTACAATTGGGGGAGGGCCATCAATGAGCAGTTCTTC
CASSYNWGRAINEQFF
>.|TRBJ2-4|TRBV6-1|.
TGTGCCAGCAGTGAAGGAACCGCTGGGTGGGTCAAAAACATTCAGTACTTC
CASSEGTAGWVKNIQYF
>.|TRBJ2-1|TRBV4-3|many
TGCGCCAGCAGCCCGACCCCCCGAGGGACGGAATACAATGAGCAGTTCTTC
CASSPTPRGTEYNEQFF
>.|TRBJ2-5|TRBV5-1|.
TGCGCCAGCAGCTTGGAGCAGGGGAGGGAGACCCAGTACTTC
CASSLEQGRETQYF
>.|TRBJ1-6|TRBV4-2|many
TGTGCCAGCAGCCAAGAGGACGGACTAAATTCACCCCTCCACTTT
CASSQEDGLNSPLHF
>.|TRBJ1-1|TRBV7-2|many
TGTGCCAGCAGGGGACCGAGGGGAGCTTTCTTT
CASRGPRGAFF
>TRBD1|TRBJ2-3|TRBV5-1|.
TGCGCCAGCAGCCTTAAAGGGGACAGGCCCACAGATACGCAGTATTTT
CASSLKGDRPTDTQYF
>.|TRBJ2-3|TRBV5-5|.
TGTGCCAGCAGGAGAGGGACGGCAGATACTAGCACAGATACGCAGTATTTT
CASRRGTADTSTDTQYF
>.|TRBJ2-1|TRBV5-6|.
TGTGCCAGCAGCTTGGGGGGGCTGGATCATGAGCAGTTCTTC
CASSLGGLDHEQFF
>TRBD1|TRBJ2-7|TRBV7-9|few
TGTGCCAGCAGCTTAACAGGGGGAAGGGCCTACGAGCAGTACTTC
CASSLTGGRAYEQYF
>.|TRBJ2-1|TRBV20-1|few
TGCAGTGCTAGAAGCCCCCAAACCGGGGGTGAGCAGTTCTTC
CSARSPQTGGEQFF
>TRBD2|TRBJ2-1|TRBV7-9|few
TGTGCCAGCAGCTTAGGGGGGGGACCAGAGCAGTTCTTC
CASSLGGGPEQFF
>TRBD2|TRBJ2-1|TRBV29-1|few
TGCAGCGTTGAAGGGACTAGCGACGCCTACAATGAGCAGTTCTTC
CSVEGTSDAYNEQFF
>.|TRBJ2-5|TRBV12-3/TRBV12-4|many
TGTGCCAGCACGGGAGTGGGGGCTCAAGAGACCCAGTACTTC
CASTGVGAQETQYF
>.|TRBJ2-3|TRBV5-1|many
TGCGCCAGCAGCCAAATCGAGCAAGGGGGATCAGATACGCAGTATTTT
CASSQIEQGGSDTQYF
>TRBD2|TRBJ2-1|TRBV7-6|few
TGTGCCAGCAGCTCCTTCCCGCCGACTAGCGGGAGTATCCGCAATGAGCAGTTCTTC
CASSSFPPTSGSIRNEQFF
>.|TRBJ2-1|TRBV6-2/TRBV6-3|.
TGTGCCAGCACCCCTAGCGCGAGAGAGCAGTTCTTC
CASTPSAREQFF
>.|TRBJ2-7|TRBV23-1|few
TGCGCCAGCAGTCCACCTAGGACCCGCTACGAGCAGTACTTC
CASSPPRTRYEQYF
>TRBD2|TRBJ2-1|TRBV11-2|many
TGTGCCAGCAGCTTAGACCCCAGCGGGAGCCTTTACAATGAGCAGTTCTTC
CASSLDPSGSLYNEQFF
>.|TRBJ1-1|TRBV9|few
TGTGCCAGCAGCCGGGGGGGCTCGAGCGCTGAAGCTTTCTTT
CASSRGGSSAEAFF
>.|TRBJ1-6|TRBV12-3/TRBV12-4|.
TGTGCCAGCAGTTTGGGGGGCTGGGGTTCACCCCTCCACTTT
CASSLGGWGSPLHF
>.|TRBJ2-7|TRBV12-3/TRBV12-4|many
TGTGCCAGTTGGAGTAGCTACGAGCAGTACTTC
CASWSSYEQYF
>.|TRBJ1-1|TRBV7-2|few
TGTGCCAGCAGCTTATCCCGGACAGCCGGTTTAAGCGCTGAAGCTTTCTTT
CASSLSRTAGLSAEAFF
>.|TRBJ1-4|TRBV6-5|.
TGTGCCAGCAGTTACTCTTACCAGGGCAGAATCTATGAAAAACTGTTTTTT
CASSYSYQGRIYEKLFF
>.|TRBJ2-1|TRBV5-6|many
TGTGCCAGCAGCTTGCAAGCCAATGAGCAGTTCTTC
CASSLQANEQFF
>.|TRBJ2-4|TRBV7-9|few
TGTGCCAGCAGCCCCACCCCAGGGCAGGGCTACATTCAGTACTTC
CASSPTPGQGYIQYF
>.|TRBJ2-2|TRBV20-1|many
TGCAGTGCTAGAGATTCGTACAGCGGGGAGCTGTTTTTT
CSARDSYSGELFF
>TRBD2|TRBJ2-7|TRBV7-2|few
TGTGCCAGCAGCGCCGCTGGACTAGCGGGGGGCGGAAACTTC
CASSAAGLAGGGNF
>.|TRBJ2-1|TRBV5-6|many
TGTGCCAGCAGCTTGGGTCCCACCGAGCAGTTCTTC
CASSLGPTEQFF
>TRBD2|TRBJ2-3|TRBV14|.
TGTGCCAGCAGCCAAGATAGTAGCGGGAGAGATACGCAGTATTTT
CASSQDSSGRDTQYF
>.|TRBJ2-7|TRBV7-9|.
TGTGCCAGCAGCGACAAATCTTACGAGCAGTACTTC
CASSDKSYEQYF
>.|TRBJ2-2|TRBV29-1|.
TGCAGCGTTGCAGGGAACACCGGGGAGCTGTTTTTT
CSVAGNTGELFF
>.|TRBJ1-1|TRBV11-3|.
TGTGCCAGCAGCACATATCTTACAGGGAACACTGAAGCTTTCTTT
CASSTYLTGNTEAFF
>.|TRBJ1-1|TRBV9|many
TGTGCCAGCAGCGTAGGGACCGGGAACACTGAAGCTTTCTTT
CASSVGTGNTEAFF
>TRBD2|TRBJ2-1|TRBV6-2/TRBV6-3|few
TGTGCCAGCAGTTCCCTAGCGGAACCCTACAATGAGCAGTTCTTC
CASSSLAEPYNEQFF
>TRBD1|TRBJ1-6|TRBV12-3/TRBV12-4|.
TGTGCCAGCAGCTCCGGGACAGGAAATTCACCCCTCCACTTT
CASSSGTGNSPLHF
>TRBD1|TRBJ1-2|TRBV29-1|few
TGCAGCGTTGAAGATGAGGGACAGGGGTACGGCTACACCTTC
CSVEDEGQGYGYTF
>TRBD1|TRBJ1-1|TRBV20-1|few
TGCAGTGCCGAGGCCCCCACAGGGGACACTGAAGCTTTCTTT
CSAEAPTGDTEAFF
>.|TRBJ2-2|TRBV7-6|few
TGTGCCAGCAGCTTACCCCCGCAATTGGCCTCCAACGGGGAGCTGTTTTTT
CASSLPPQLASNGELFF
>.|TRBJ2-3|TRBV9|.
TGTGCCAGCAGCGTGGGAAGGAGGGAGGCCTACCGGGCAGATACGCAGTATTTT
CASSVGRREAYRADTQYF
>.|TRBJ1-1|TRBV5-1|many
TGCGCCAGCAGCGCCTTGCAGGGTGTTCAAAGCGAAGCTTTCTTT
CASSALQGVQSEAFF
>.|TRBJ1-2|TRBV9|.
TGTGCCAGCTTCATCAGAGGCTACACCTTC
CASFIRGYTF
>.|TRBJ1-1|TRBV6-5|many
TGTGCCAGCAGTTACTCGAGGGTAACTGAAGCTTTCTTT
CASSYSRVTEAFF
>.|TRBJ2-2|TRBV3-1|many
TGTGCCAGCAGTCCAGGGCCCGGCGGCGGGGAGCTGTTTTTT
CASSPGPGGGELFF
>TRBD1|TRBJ2-7|TRBV29-1|many
TGCAGCGGTCGGACAGGGGTAGGGGAGCAGTACTTC
CSGRTGVGEQYF